The clone carrying this TCR beta chain was found many times. At one end the junction does not follow the germline gene, possibly because of a read error. The CDR3 sequence is 12 residues long. Germline V lookup: CDR1 SQVTM, CDR2 ANQGSEA. The sample is drawn from a study of tumor-infiltrating lymphocytes in primary liver carcinoma. Looking at the study overall: The five patients, who were men and women, ranged in age from 30 to 69 years.

From roughly 20-30 mg of unsorted bulk tissue, DNA and RNA were co-extracted together. TCR beta cDNA was prepared out of around 460 ng total RNA by means of a constant-region primer. Investigators got TCR beta libraries out of three nested multiplex PCR rounds, done with slightly modified ARM-PCR. Forward primers for TRBV1-TRBV30 and a C-beta reverse primer served the first two PCR rounds, at 10 cycles each. In TCRdb, the multiplex PCR reads were re-called with MiXCR into one record per CDR3 protein. The table shows approximately 88,000 distinct CDR3 sequences, with about 73% occurring only once. Sequencing was carried out using tumor-adjacent normal liver tissue. The V gene is TRBV29-1, the J gene TRBJ2-1; 7 nucleotides line up with TRBD1. This clonotype was obtained from a middle-aged man with primary liver carcinoma and hepatitis B virus infection. The CDR3 nucleotides read TGCAGCGTTGTTAAACAGGGGAATGAGCAGCTCTTC. Protein product: CSVVKQGNEQLF.